A selection of T cell receptor beta chains follows, all from one sample in a study of cytomegalovirus exposure and HLA in healthy donors. Method: immunoSEQ multiplex PCR; TCRdb's copy keeps in-frame clones and lacks some. The table records 150,000 to 200,000 clones, about 79% of them present only once. Sample: PBMCs. The receptors were sampled from a man aged 45-60 years in good health and CMV-seropositive. Both conserved end residues are part of each CDR3. D genes are given only for firm matches. Rows may omit the clone size; those that give it use once, few, many or a size class.

clone_size: .; j_call: TRBJ2-7; d_call: .; v_call: TRBV13; cdr3_aa: CASSLLVGGRSYEQYF; cdr3_nt: TGTGCCAGCAGCTTGCTGGTCGGGGGGCGGTCCTACGAGCAGTACTTC
clone_size: .; j_call: TRBJ2-3; d_call: TRBD2; v_call: TRBV5-5; cdr3_aa: CASSTGRRTSGADTQYF; cdr3_nt: TGTGCCAGCAGCACCGGAAGAAGGACTAGCGGGGCAGATACGCAGTATTTT
clone_size: .; j_call: TRBJ1-6; d_call: TRBD1; v_call: TRBV5-1; cdr3_aa: CASSLDRGGNSPLHF; cdr3_nt: TGCGCCAGCAGCTTGGACAGGGGAGGTAATTCACCCCTCCACTTT
clone_size: .; j_call: TRBJ2-1; d_call: TRBD1; v_call: TRBV2; cdr3_aa: CASLPQGSYNEQFF; cdr3_nt: TGTGCCAGCCTCCCACAGGGGTCCTACAATGAGCAGTTCTTC
clone_size: .; j_call: TRBJ1-2; d_call: TRBD1; v_call: TRBV28; cdr3_aa: CASGGTGNPLGEGYTF; cdr3_nt: TGTGCCAGCGGAGGGACAGGGAACCCGCTTGGGGAAGGCTACACCTTC
clone_size: .; j_call: TRBJ1-2; d_call: TRBD1; v_call: TRBV6-5; cdr3_aa: CASSTGGPYYGYTF; cdr3_nt: TGTGCCAGCAGTACAGGGGGCCCTTACTATGGCTACACCTTC
clone_size: few; j_call: TRBJ1-2; d_call: .; v_call: TRBV5-1; cdr3_aa: CASSLERVGSTGYGYTF; cdr3_nt: TGCGCCAGCAGCTTGGAGCGCGTTGGGTCAACGGGCTATGGCTACACCTTC
clone_size: .; j_call: TRBJ2-7; d_call: .; v_call: TRBV2; cdr3_aa: CASRTTGVPYEQYF; cdr3_nt: TGTGCCAGCAGGACGACAGGCGTTCCGTACGAGCAGTACTTC
clone_size: .; j_call: TRBJ1-5; d_call: TRBD1; v_call: TRBV18; cdr3_aa: CASSPPRTGSGDQPQHF; cdr3_nt: TGTGCCAGCTCACCCCCCAGGACAGGGTCCGGTGACCAGCCCCAGCATTTT
clone_size: .; j_call: TRBJ1-4; d_call: .; v_call: TRBV15; cdr3_aa: CATSTTGFEKLFF; cdr3_nt: TGTGCCACCAGCACTACAGGGTTCGAAAAACTGTTTTTT
clone_size: .; j_call: TRBJ2-4; d_call: TRBD2; v_call: TRBV5-8; cdr3_aa: CASSSNLSGGWF; cdr3_nt: TGTGCTAGCAGCTCCAACCTCAGCGGGGGGTGGTTC
clone_size: once; j_call: TRBJ1-1; d_call: .; v_call: TRBV12-5; cdr3_aa: CASGLGPGGIVF; cdr3_nt: TGTGCTAGTGGTTTGGGGCCGGGGGGAATTGTCTTT
clone_size: .; j_call: TRBJ2-2; d_call: .; v_call: TRBV5-1; cdr3_aa: CASSMDSSTGELFF; cdr3_nt: TGCGCCAGCTCCATGGACAGCTCCACCGGGGAGCTGTTTTTT
clone_size: .; j_call: TRBJ1-5; d_call: TRBD1; v_call: TRBV4-1; cdr3_aa: CASSQDKWGQGDTYSNQPQHF; cdr3_nt: TGCGCCAGCAGCCAAGACAAGTGGGGACAGGGGGATACTTATAGCAATCAGCCCCAGCATTTT
clone_size: once; j_call: TRBJ2-1; d_call: TRBD1; v_call: TRBV28; cdr3_aa: CASSLTGTGTNEQFF; cdr3_nt: TGTGCCAGCAGTTTAACCGGGACAGGGACTAATGAGCAGTTCTTC
clone_size: .; j_call: TRBJ1-1; d_call: .; v_call: TRBV5-4; cdr3_aa: CASSLAGQGWGTEAFF; cdr3_nt: TGTGCCAGCAGCTTGGCCGGGCAGGGTTGGGGCACTGAAGCTTTCTTT
clone_size: .; j_call: TRBJ2-3; d_call: TRBD2; v_call: TRBV5-1; cdr3_aa: CASSPLGLAGGQDTQYF; cdr3_nt: TGCGCCAGCAGCCCCCTGGGACTAGCGGGGGGGCAAGATACGCAGTATTTT
clone_size: .; j_call: TRBJ1-1; d_call: .; v_call: TRBV6-5; cdr3_aa: CASSVIGDTEAFF; cdr3_nt: TGTGCCAGCAGTGTTATCGGAGACACTGAAGCTTTCTTT
clone_size: .; j_call: TRBJ1-6; d_call: .; v_call: TRBV7-2; cdr3_aa: CASSLVSSPLHF; cdr3_nt: TGTGCCAGCAGCTTAGTGAGTTCACCCCTCCACTTT
clone_size: .; j_call: TRBJ2-1; d_call: .; v_call: TRBV2; cdr3_aa: CASSEREITYNEQFF; cdr3_nt: TGTGCCAGCAGTGAACGAGAGATCACTTACAATGAGCAGTTCTTC
clone_size: once; j_call: TRBJ1-3; d_call: .; v_call: TRBV6-5; cdr3_aa: CASSLGQLRGTIYF; cdr3_nt: TGTGCCAGCAGCCTGGGGCAACTTCGCGGCACCATATATTTT
clone_size: few; j_call: TRBJ2-1; d_call: .; v_call: TRBV15; cdr3_aa: CATSRDVRNEQFF; cdr3_nt: TGTGCCACCAGCAGAGACGTCCGCAATGAGCAGTTCTTC
clone_size: .; j_call: TRBJ2-1; d_call: TRBD2; v_call: TRBV7-8; cdr3_aa: CASSSPRTSGGYNEQFF; cdr3_nt: TGTGCCAGCAGCAGTCCGCGGACTAGCGGGGGGTACAATGAGCAGTTCTTC
clone_size: .; j_call: TRBJ1-2; d_call: .; v_call: TRBV7-2; cdr3_aa: CASSLARDGYTF; cdr3_nt: TGTGCCAGCAGCTTAGCGAGGGATGGCTACACCTTC
clone_size: .; j_call: TRBJ1-2; d_call: .; v_call: TRBV4-3; cdr3_aa: CASSHRSGDYGYTF; cdr3_nt: TGCGCCAGCAGCCACCGTTCAGGGGACTATGGCTACACCTTC
clone_size: .; j_call: TRBJ1-5; d_call: .; v_call: TRBV28; cdr3_aa: CASDNSYNQPQHF; cdr3_nt: TGTGCCAGCGATAACAGCTACAATCAGCCCCAGCATTTT
clone_size: .; j_call: TRBJ1-1; d_call: .; v_call: TRBV6-5; cdr3_aa: CASTKTGTKNTEAFF; cdr3_nt: TGTGCCAGCACCAAGACCGGGACAAAGAACACTGAAGCTTTCTTT
clone_size: .; j_call: TRBJ1-1; d_call: .; v_call: TRBV11-2; cdr3_aa: CASSLTANTEAFF; cdr3_nt: TGTGCCAGCAGCTTAACAGCCAACACTGAAGCTTTCTTT
clone_size: .; j_call: TRBJ2-2; d_call: .; v_call: TRBV4-1; cdr3_aa: CASSQEMGRKLFF; cdr3_nt: TGCGCCAGCAGCCAAGAGATGGGGAGGAAGCTGTTTTTT
clone_size: few; j_call: TRBJ2-5; d_call: TRBD1; v_call: TRBV19; cdr3_aa: CASSLWTGEGETQYF; cdr3_nt: TGTGCCAGTAGTCTCTGGACAGGGGAGGGAGAGACCCAGTACTTC
clone_size: .; j_call: TRBJ1-1; d_call: .; v_call: TRBV28; cdr3_aa: CASSTLGVGTEAFF; cdr3_nt: TGTGCCAGCAGTACGCTCGGGGTAGGGACTGAAGCTTTCTTT
clone_size: .; j_call: TRBJ2-2; d_call: TRBD2; v_call: TRBV9; cdr3_aa: CASSTTLAGTGELFF; cdr3_nt: TGTGCCAGCAGCACCACACTAGCGGGGACCGGGGAGCTGTTTTTT
clone_size: .; j_call: TRBJ2-3; d_call: TRBD1; v_call: TRBV5-1; cdr3_aa: CASGDRGWSTDTQYF; cdr3_nt: TGCGCCAGCGGTGACAGGGGATGGAGCACAGATACGCAGTATTTT
clone_size: .; j_call: TRBJ2-4; d_call: TRBD2; v_call: TRBV29-1; cdr3_aa: CSVMGGFGVTKNIQYF; cdr3_nt: TGCAGCGTTATGGGGGGGTTTGGGGTGACCAAAAACATTCAGTACTTC
clone_size: .; j_call: TRBJ2-3; d_call: TRBD1; v_call: TRBV7-6; cdr3_aa: CASSHRQGADTQYF; cdr3_nt: TGTGCCAGCAGCCACAGACAGGGAGCAGATACGCAGTATTTT
clone_size: .; j_call: TRBJ2-1; d_call: .; v_call: TRBV6-6; cdr3_aa: CASSGTTGSNYNEQFF; cdr3_nt: TGTGCCAGCAGTGGGACTACAGGGTCCAACTACAATGAGCAGTTCTTC
clone_size: once; j_call: TRBJ2-5; d_call: TRBD1; v_call: TRBV13; cdr3_aa: CASSLVGGTGDETQYF; cdr3_nt: TGTGCCAGCAGCTTAGTAGGAGGGACAGGGGACGAGACCCAGTACTTC
clone_size: .; j_call: TRBJ2-7; d_call: .; v_call: TRBV14; cdr3_aa: CASSQFGSLLIREQYF; cdr3_nt: TGTGCCAGCAGCCAATTCGGGTCCCTTTTGATTCGCGAGCAGTACTTC
clone_size: .; j_call: TRBJ2-7; d_call: .; v_call: TRBV9; cdr3_aa: CASSVGAHRPYEQYF; cdr3_nt: TGTGCCAGCAGCGTAGGGGCACACCGTCCCTACGAGCAGTACTTC
clone_size: .; j_call: TRBJ1-1; d_call: .; v_call: TRBV19; cdr3_aa: CASIPTDMNTEAFF; cdr3_nt: TGTGCCAGTATACCGACAGATATGAACACTGAAGCTTTCTTT
clone_size: .; j_call: TRBJ1-2; d_call: TRBD1; v_call: TRBV27; cdr3_aa: CASRRPGQGSTDDGYTF; cdr3_nt: TGTGCCAGCAGGAGACCGGGACAGGGATCAACTGATGATGGCTACACCTTC
clone_size: .; j_call: TRBJ2-1; d_call: TRBD1; v_call: TRBV4-1; cdr3_aa: CASSQPRDRDNEQFF; cdr3_nt: TGCGCCAGCAGCCAACCCCGGGACAGGGACAATGAGCAGTTCTTC
clone_size: .; j_call: TRBJ2-3; d_call: .; v_call: TRBV7-9; cdr3_aa: CASSLGTGQGTDTQYF; cdr3_nt: TGTGCCAGCAGCTTAGGTACTGGTCAGGGCACAGATACGCAGTATTTT
clone_size: .; j_call: TRBJ2-7; d_call: .; v_call: TRBV4-2; cdr3_aa: CASSQGGTPGYEQYF; cdr3_nt: TGTGCCAGCAGCCAAGGCGGAACCCCGGGGTACGAGCAGTACTTC
clone_size: .; j_call: TRBJ1-2; d_call: .; v_call: TRBV27; cdr3_aa: CASSSQGSYGYTF; cdr3_nt: TGTGCCAGCAGTTCACAGGGCAGCTATGGCTACACCTTC
clone_size: once; j_call: TRBJ2-6; d_call: TRBD1; v_call: TRBV5-1; cdr3_aa: CASSPGTGRGANVLTF; cdr3_nt: TGCGCCAGCAGCCCCGGGACAGGTCGTGGGGCCAACGTCCTGACTTTC
clone_size: .; j_call: TRBJ1-4; d_call: TRBD1; v_call: TRBV9; cdr3_aa: CASSSPGGGQGEVNEKLFF; cdr3_nt: TGTGCCAGCAGCTCTCCCGGTGGGGGACAGGGGGAAGTTAATGAAAAACTGTTTTTT
clone_size: .; j_call: TRBJ2-7; d_call: TRBD2; v_call: TRBV4-2; cdr3_aa: CASSQEGGGVDEQYF; cdr3_nt: TGTGCCAGCAGCCAGGAGGGCGGGGGTGTCGACGAGCAGTACTTC
clone_size: .; j_call: TRBJ2-5; d_call: TRBD1; v_call: TRBV29-1; cdr3_aa: CSASGTGQKTQYF; cdr3_nt: TGCAGCGCCTCCGGGACAGGGCAAAAGACCCAGTACTTC
clone_size: .; j_call: TRBJ1-1; d_call: TRBD1; v_call: TRBV28; cdr3_aa: CASSKWTGKNTEAFF; cdr3_nt: TGTGCCAGCAGTAAGTGGACAGGGAAAAACACTGAAGCTTTCTTT